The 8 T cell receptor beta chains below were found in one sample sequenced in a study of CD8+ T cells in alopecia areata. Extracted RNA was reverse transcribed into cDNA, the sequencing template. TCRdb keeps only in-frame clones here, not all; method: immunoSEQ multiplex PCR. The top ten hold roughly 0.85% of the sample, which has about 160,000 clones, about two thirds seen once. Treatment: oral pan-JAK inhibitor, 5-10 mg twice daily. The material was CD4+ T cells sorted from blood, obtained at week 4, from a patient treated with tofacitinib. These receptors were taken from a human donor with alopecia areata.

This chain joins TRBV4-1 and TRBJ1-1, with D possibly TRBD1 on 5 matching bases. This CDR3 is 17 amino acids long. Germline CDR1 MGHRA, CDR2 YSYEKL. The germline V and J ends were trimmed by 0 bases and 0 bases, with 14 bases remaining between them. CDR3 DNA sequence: TGCGCCAGCAGCCAAGAGGTTCGGAACAGGATGAACACTGAAGCTTTCTTT. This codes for CASSQEVRNRMNTEAFF.

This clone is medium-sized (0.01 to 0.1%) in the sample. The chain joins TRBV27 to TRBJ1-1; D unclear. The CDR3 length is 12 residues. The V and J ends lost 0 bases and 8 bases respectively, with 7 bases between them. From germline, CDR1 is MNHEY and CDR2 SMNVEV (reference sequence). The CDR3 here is CASSLSEEEAFF. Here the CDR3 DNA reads TGTGCCAGCAGTTTATCCGAAGAAGAAGCTTTCTTT.

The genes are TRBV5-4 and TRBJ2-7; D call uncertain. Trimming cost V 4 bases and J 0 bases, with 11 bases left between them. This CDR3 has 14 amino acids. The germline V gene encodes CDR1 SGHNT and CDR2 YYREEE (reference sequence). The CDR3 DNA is TGTGCCAGCAGCCACCCAGGAAGCTCCTACGAGCAGTACTTC. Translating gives CASSHPGSSYEQYF.

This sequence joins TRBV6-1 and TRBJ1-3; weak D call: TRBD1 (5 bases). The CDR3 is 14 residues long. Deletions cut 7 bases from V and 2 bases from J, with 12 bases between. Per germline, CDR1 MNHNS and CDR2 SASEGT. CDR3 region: CASKFSGAGNTIYF. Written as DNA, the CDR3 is TGTGCCAGCAAGTTTTCGGGGGCTGGAAACACCATATATTTT.

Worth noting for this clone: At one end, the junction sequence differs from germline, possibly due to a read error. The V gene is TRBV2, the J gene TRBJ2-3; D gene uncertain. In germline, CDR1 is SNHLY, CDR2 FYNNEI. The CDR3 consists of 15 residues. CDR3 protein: CAGSEARSSTDTQYF. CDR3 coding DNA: TGTGCCGGCAGTGAAGCGCGGAGTAGCACAGATACGCAGTATTTT.

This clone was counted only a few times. CDR3: CASSQGARYGYTF. The CDR3 DNA reads as TGTGCCAGCAGTCAGGGGGCGCGGTATGGCTACACCTTC. This sequence joins TRBV2 and TRBJ1-2; 8 positions match TRBD1. Germline lookup yields CDR1 SNHLY and CDR2 FYNNEI. V trimming: 5 bases; J trimming: 5 bases; junction bases outside the gene matches: 4. CDR3 length: 13 amino acids.

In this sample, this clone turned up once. This chain's CDR3 is CASSSRLAGPIYEQYF. The CDR3 DNA follows: TGCGCCAGCAGCTCAAGACTAGCGGGGCCTATCTACGAGCAGTACTTC. The rearrangement joins TRBV5-1 to TRBJ2-7; TRBD2 matches at 11 bases. Germline-derived CDR1 and CDR2 are SGHRS and YFSETQ. The ends lost 3 bases at V and 3 bases at J; junction bases unmatched: 8. This CDR3 contains 16 residues.

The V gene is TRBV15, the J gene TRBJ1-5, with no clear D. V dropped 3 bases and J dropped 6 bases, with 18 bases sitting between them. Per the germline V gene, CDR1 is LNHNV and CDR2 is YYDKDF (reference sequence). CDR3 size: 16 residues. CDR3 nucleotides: TGTGCCACCAGCAGCGGTTCGGGGTATCGTCCTCAGCCCCAGCATTTT. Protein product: CATSSGSGYRPQPQHF.